The clone carrying this T cell receptor beta chain was seen a few times. The antigen is undetermined. Unique molecular identifiers were carried by the TCR beta cDNA libraries. With about 0.9 to 11 million T cells as the source, some 500,000 cDNA molecules resulted. TCRdb fed the PCR reads into MiXCR, producing one record per CDR3 protein. The table has 350,000 to 450,000 distinct CDR3 sequences, about a third seen once. This entry is derived from a study of post-analysis software for immune sequencing data. Turning to the study itself: Disease courses included relapsing-remitting, secondary progressive and progressive-relapsing multiple sclerosis. The study's findings and limits: TRBV5-6, TRBV5-1 and TRBV20-1 were among five TRBV segments more frequent in patients than controls.

The CDR3 is made up of 14 amino acids. The V and J ends lost 2 bases and 9 bases respectively, with 11 bases between them. The sequence was obtained from a girl aged 10 to 17 with multiple sclerosis. The J gene is TRBJ1-6, the V gene TRBV12-3 or TRBV12-4, with D unclear. The source material was blood. The DNA for the CDR3 is TGTGCCAGCAGTTTATCGGGGAACGGTTCACCCCTCCACTTT. This translates into CASSLSGNGSPLHF.